Presented here are 32 T cell receptor beta chains from one specimen sequenced in a study of cytomegalovirus exposure and HLA in healthy donors. The PCR was carried out with 60 Vbeta primers and 13 Jbeta primers. Libraries were prepared by immunoSEQ multiplex PCR; TCRdb keeps only in-frame clonotypes and omits some of them. The sample has 95,000 to 130,000 clones, over 70% seen once. Material for sequencing was PBMCs. The receptors were gathered from a woman between 18 and 29 years old in good health and CMV-seronegative.

This clone was seen many times. The V call is TRBV7-3, the J call TRBJ2-2; TRBD2 matches at 9 bases. The CDR3 is made up of 16 amino acids. V shed 1 base, J shed 10 bases, and the junction held 10 bases outside the gene matches. The germline CDR1 and CDR2 sequences are SGHTA and FQGTGA. The CDR3, as DNA: TGTGCCAGCAGCTTAAAGGCTAGCGGGATCGGCACGGAGCTGTTTTTT. Protein product: CASSLKASGIGTELFF.

The J gene is TRBJ2-7, the V gene TRBV7-8; D might be TRBD1 (5 bases). The V and J ends lost 0 bases and 5 bases respectively, with 5 bases between them. The germline V gene encodes CDR1 SGHVS and CDR2 FQNEAQ. The CDR3 has 12 amino acids. The CDR3 bases are TGTGCCAGCAGCTTAGCAGGGGACGAGCAGTACTTC. Protein product: CASSLAGDEQYF.

This chain connects TRBV7-9 to TRBJ1-4; D ambiguous. The CDR3 extends over 15 amino acids. The V gene lost 1 base and the J gene lost 0 bases, with 6 bases spanning the gap. The germline V gene has CDR1 SEHNR and CDR2 FQNEAQ (reference sequence). In nucleotides, the CDR3 is TGTGCCAGCAGCTTAGGCCCGGCAACTAATGAAAAACTGTTTTTT. Translating it yields CASSLGPATNEKLFF.

This sequence joins TRBV28 and TRBJ2-7; no clear D. This CDR3 is 11 amino acids long. Germline V lookup: CDR1 MDHEN, CDR2 SYDVKM. V was trimmed by 4 bases and J by 6 bases, leaving 7 bases between them. The CDR3 DNA sequence: TGTGCCAGCAGTTCCACACGCGAGCAGTACTTC. This gives the protein CASSSTREQYF.

The V and J genes are TRBV6-1 and TRBJ1-5, with D unclear. The CDR3 consists of 15 residues. The germline gives CDR1 MNHNS, CDR2 SASEGT. V lost 0 bases, J lost 4 bases, and 10 bases lay in between. Here the CDR3 DNA reads TGTGCCAGCAGTGAAGCAAACGGTTGGAATCAGCCCCAGCATTTT. This translates into CASSEANGWNQPQHF.

The count of this clone is one. The CDR3 nucleotides are TGTGCCAGTAGTATAGATCGGAGGAATGAGCAGTTCTTC. It specifies CASSIDRRNEQFF. J is TRBJ2-1 and V is TRBV19; tentatively, D is TRBD2 (5 bases). This CDR3 is built from 13 residues. The germline V and J ends were trimmed by 0 bases and 7 bases, with 7 bases remaining between them. Germline V gene data show CDR1 as LNHDA and CDR2 as SQIVND (reference sequence).

The J gene is TRBJ1-1, the V gene TRBV6-6; tentatively, D is TRBD1 (6 bases). The germline V and J ends were trimmed by 6 bases and 2 bases, with 10 bases remaining between them. The CDR3 spans 13 residues. Germline-derived CDR1 and CDR2 are MNHNY and SVGAGI (reference sequence). Here the CDR3 DNA reads TGTGCCAGCAGGATCGGGACAAACACTGAAGCTTTCTTT. It encodes CASRIGTNTEAFF.

This chain links TRBV30 with TRBJ2-1; D is unresolved. The CDR3 covers 15 residues. Germline V gene lookup returns CDR1 GTSNPN and CDR2 SVGIG (reference sequence). The germline V and J ends were trimmed by 0 bases and 0 bases, with 9 bases remaining between them. The CDR3 is CAWSVAGRSYNEQFF. The CDR3 DNA is TGTGCCTGGAGTGTAGCAGGTCGCTCCTACAATGAGCAGTTCTTC.

For this clone: The sample holds other DNA sequences that translate to the same CDR3. The V call is TRBV10-3, the J call TRBJ1-1, with 12 bases fitting TRBD1. The CDR3 is 20 amino acids. With 6 bases clipped from V and 1 base from J, the junction kept 18 bases outside the gene matches. Germline V gene lookup returns CDR1 ENHRY and CDR2 SYGVKD. DNA for the CDR3: TGTGCCATCAGACCCAGTCCCGGGACAGGGGGCGGGGGTAGGAACACTGAAGCTTTCTTT. Encoded protein: CAIRPSPGTGGGGRNTEAFF.

This clone was found once. The chain joins TRBV27 to TRBJ2-7, with 7 bases aligning to TRBD1. The germline gives CDR1 MNHEY, CDR2 SMNVEV (reference sequence). This CDR3 region has 14 residues. J gave up 1 base and V 5 bases, and 5 bases lay outside the gene matches. The CDR3 nucleotides read TGTGCCAGCAGTCTAACAGGGGAATCCTACGAGCAGTACTTC. Translation: CASSLTGESYEQYF.

DNA of the CDR3: TGTGCCAGCAGCTCCCAGCGGGGGGCCTTAGATACGCAGTATTTT. Translated: CASSSQRGALDTQYF. The V and J genes are TRBV5-4 and TRBJ2-3, with TRBD2 identical over 9 bases. Per germline, CDR1 SGHNT and CDR2 YYREEE (reference sequence). V lost 3 bases, J lost 5 bases, and 7 bases stayed unmatched. The CDR3 is 15 residues long.

This sequence joins TRBV6-1 and TRBJ2-2; a weak D match, TRBD1 (5 bases). The V and J ends lost 3 bases and 5 bases respectively, with 13 bases between them. The germline gives CDR1 MNHNS, CDR2 SASEGT. This CDR3 contains 15 residues. The CDR3 DNA sequence: TGTGCCAGCAGTGAGGTCCCCCAGGGTACCGGGGAGCTGTTTTTT. Translation gives CASSEVPQGTGELFF.

V is TRBV9 and J is TRBJ2-2; possibly TRBD1 for D (8 bases). Germline CDR1 is SGDLS and CDR2 is YYNGEE. V gave up 3 bases and J gave up 4 bases, with 19 bases separating them. CDR3 length equals 17 residues. CDR3: CASSARTGREGTGELFF. In nucleotides, the CDR3 is TGTGCCAGCAGCGCCAGGACAGGGAGGGAGGGCACCGGGGAGCTGTTTTTT.

V and J are TRBV10-3 and TRBJ2-7, with 12 bases lining up with TRBD1. CDR1 is ENHRY and CDR2 is SYGVKD in the germline V gene. J gave up 6 bases and V 6 bases, and 6 bases lay outside the gene matches. The CDR3 length is 14 residues. The chain's CDR3 is CAISPGTGGLEQYF. As DNA, the CDR3 is TGTGCCATCAGCCCCGGGACAGGGGGCCTCGAGCAGTACTTC.

The rearrangement uses TRBV4-1 and TRBJ2-7, with a tentative D call TRBD2 (5 bases). The length of the CDR3 is 15 residues. CDR1 is MGHRA, CDR2 YSYEKL, per germline. Trimming shortened V by 1 base and J by 0 bases, and 10 bases separated the two germline ends. The CDR3 reads CASSQAGFSSYEQYF. The CDR3 DNA reads as TGCGCCAGCAGCCAAGCGGGGTTCAGCTCCTACGAGCAGTACTTC.

The chain has TRBV5-1 and TRBJ2-5, with a possible D match to TRBD1 (5 bases). CDR1 is SGHRS, CDR2 YFSETQ, per germline. This CDR3 comprises 15 residues. Trimming cost V 0 bases and J 5 bases, with 14 bases left between them. This CDR3 reads CASSLETAPSETQYF. In DNA form, the CDR3 reads TGCGCCAGCAGCTTGGAGACAGCCCCCAGTGAGACCCAGTACTTC.

V and J are TRBV2 and TRBJ1-5, with D maybe TRBD1 (5 bases). Trimming cost V 3 bases and J 3 bases, with 12 bases left between them. The CDR3 runs 15 residues. Germline loops: CDR1 SNHLY, CDR2 FYNNEI. CDR3 in amino acids: CASSEAGRNNQPQHF. CDR3 nucleotide sequence: TGTGCCAGCAGTGAGGCAGGGAGGAACAATCAGCCCCAGCATTTT.

This chain uses TRBV19 with TRBJ1-5; D is perhaps TRBD1 (6 bases). The CDR3 contains 16 residues. The germline CDR1 and CDR2 sequences are LNHDA and SQIVND (reference sequence). Trimming took 7 bases from V and 0 from J, leaving 16 bases between them. The CDR3 sequence: CASTLEGGYSNQPQHF. DNA of the CDR3: TGTGCCAGTACCTTGGAAGGGGGTTATAGCAATCAGCCCCAGCATTTT.

The rearrangement links TRBV5-4 to TRBJ2-3; weak D call: TRBD2 (6 bases). V lost 5 bases and J lost 1, with 14 bases in between. Germline loops: CDR1 SGHNT, CDR2 YYREEE (reference sequence). CDR3 length: 15 residues. The CDR3 DNA follows: TGTGCCAGCAGGCCGGAGGGCCTCGGCACAGATACGCAGTATTTT. Amino acids: CASRPEGLGTDTQYF.

This sequence joins TRBV6-4 and TRBJ2-3; TRBD2 might be the D (6 bases). The CDR3 totals 15 residues. Germline V lookup: CDR1 MRHNA, CDR2 SNTAGT. The V end was cut by 4 bases, the J end by 8 bases, with 19 bases between. Written as DNA, the CDR3 is TGTGCCAGCAGTGTTAGCGGCCAGATAGGTGGTACGCAGTATTTT. This sequence encodes CASSVSGQIGGTQYF.

The chain links TRBV30 to TRBJ2-7; 8 bases map to TRBD2. The germline V gene encodes CDR1 GTSNPN and CDR2 SVGIG (reference sequence). V shed 0 bases and J 3 bases; nucleotides not matched to a gene: 13. This CDR3 contains 17 residues. CDR3 loop: CAWSVQGLGVGVYEQYF. The CDR3 region has the DNA TGTGCCTGGAGTGTACAGGGACTAGGGGTTGGGGTCTACGAGCAGTACTTC.

The chain has TRBV7-2 and TRBJ1-4, with no clear D. V shed 1 base and J shed 10 bases, with 13 bases lying between them. Germline V gene data show CDR1 as SGHTA and CDR2 as FQGNSA. The CDR3 runs 14 residues. CDR3 sequence reads: CASSLDRGSGKLFF. CDR3 bases: TGTGCCAGCAGCTTAGATCGGGGTTCAGGAAAACTGTTTTTT.

The chain joins TRBV6-1 to TRBJ1-2; 8 bases align to TRBD1. The CDR3 spans 15 residues. With 2 bases clipped from V and 5 bases from J, the junction kept 7 bases outside the gene matches. Germline-derived CDR1 and CDR2 are MNHNS and SASEGT. In DNA, the CDR3 is TGTGCCAGCAGTGAACGCGACAGGGGACGATATGGCTACACCTTC. It translates to CASSERDRGRYGYTF.

The count of this clone is one. V usage is TRBV18 and J usage is TRBJ1-4, with D possibly TRBD1 on 5 matching bases. CDR1 and CDR2 (germline): KGHSH, LQKENI. The V end lost 8 bases, the J end lost 4 bases, and 14 bases lay between the germline ends. CDR3 length: 14 amino acids. DNA of the CDR3: TGTGCCAGCGGTCAACAGGAGATTAATGAAAAACTGTTTTTT. It codes for CASGQQEINEKLFF. Filled out from reference TRBV18 and TRBJ1-4, the complete variable domain reads NAGVMQNPRHLVRRRGQEARLRCSPMKGHSHVYWYRQLPEEGLKFMVYLQKENIIDESGMPKERFSAEFPKEGPSILRIQQVVRGDSAAYFCASGQQEINEKLFFGSGTQLSVL.

J is TRBJ1-1 and V is TRBV2; 8 nucleotides align to TRBD1. Trimming removed 1 base from V and 4 bases from J; junction bases left unmatched: 2. CDR3 length: 14 residues. CDR1 SNHLY and CDR2 FYNNEI come from the germline V gene. CDR3 in amino acids: CASSEGTGFTEAFF. In DNA, the CDR3 is TGTGCCAGCAGTGAAGGGACAGGGTTCACTGAAGCTTTCTTT. Drawing the rest from reference TRBV2 and TRBJ1-1, the complete variable domain is EPEVTQTPSHQVTQMGQEVILRCVPISNHLYFYWYRQILGQKVEFLVSFYNNEISEKSEIFDDQFSVERPDGSNFTLKIRSTKLEDSAMYFCASSEGTGFTEAFFGQGTRLTVV.

This clone has just one count. The chain uses TRBV6-5 and TRBJ2-5; D gene ambiguous. V lost 4 bases, J lost 1 base, and 7 bases lay in between. Germline values: CDR1 MNHEY, CDR2 SVGAGI. CDR3 size: 13 residues. The CDR3 bases are TGTGCCAGCAGTTCTAGTGGCCAAGAGACCCAGTACTTC. Its translation: CASSSSGQETQYF.

This clone was seen only a few times. The rearrangement links TRBV5-1 to TRBJ1-2; D is perhaps TRBD1 (6 bases). The germline gives CDR1 SGHRS, CDR2 YFSETQ. Trimming removed 5 bases from V and 8 bases from J, with 19 bases in between. The CDR3 totals 14 residues. CDR3 sequence reads: CASSDRSYNEGYTF. CDR3 sequence (DNA): TGCGCCAGCAGTGACAGGTCGTATAATGAGGGCTACACCTTC.

The chain couples TRBV5-4 to TRBJ1-6; a weak D match, TRBD1 (6 bases). The CDR3 is 15 residues long. The V end was cut by 0 bases, the J end by 8 bases, with 12 bases between. The germline gives CDR1 SGHNT, CDR2 YYREEE (reference sequence). CDR3 loop: CASSLVQGQHSPLHF. The CDR3 region has the DNA TGTGCCAGCAGCTTGGTGCAGGGGCAGCATTCACCCCTCCACTTT.

The chain recombines TRBV28 with TRBJ1-2, with a weak D call TRBD1 (5 bases). Germline assignment: CDR1 MDHEN and CDR2 SYDVKM. The CDR3 runs to 13 residues. Trimming removed 7 bases at V and 4 bases at J, with 13 bases between. The CDR3 nucleotides read TGTGCCAGCACCGGCAGGGCCTCCTATGGCTACACCTTC. Its protein is CASTGRASYGYTF.

V gene TRBV6-6 combines with J gene TRBJ1-1; TRBD1 is a possible D gene (5 bases). Trimming pared 5 bases from V and 1 base from J, leaving 8 bases between. Germline values: CDR1 MNHNY, CDR2 SVGAGI (reference sequence). This CDR3 contains 13 residues. The CDR3: CASSLTGNTEAFF. The DNA for the CDR3 is TGTGCCAGCAGTCTAACAGGGAACACTGAAGCTTTCTTT.

The chain combines TRBV29-1 with TRBJ1-2, with 9 bases lining up with TRBD1. Looked up from germline, CDR1 is SQVTM and CDR2 is ANQGSEA. The CDR3 is 11 amino acids. V was pared by 6 bases and J by 14 bases, with 10 bases of the junction left unmatched. The CDR3 loop is CSVPTGGDRTF. In nucleotides, the CDR3 is TGCAGCGTCCCGACAGGGGGAGATAGAACCTTC.

This clone came up once. The rearrangement joins TRBV10-2 to TRBJ1-2, with 7 bases fitting TRBD1. The CDR3 length is 16 residues. After removal of 3 bases from V and 5 bases from J, the junction contained 12 bases not matched to a gene. CDR1 WSHSY and CDR2 SAAADI come from the germline V gene. This CDR3 reads CASSDLGGLKGYGYTF. CDR3 bases: TGCGCCAGCAGTGATTTAGGGGGCCTTAAGGGGTATGGCTACACCTTC.